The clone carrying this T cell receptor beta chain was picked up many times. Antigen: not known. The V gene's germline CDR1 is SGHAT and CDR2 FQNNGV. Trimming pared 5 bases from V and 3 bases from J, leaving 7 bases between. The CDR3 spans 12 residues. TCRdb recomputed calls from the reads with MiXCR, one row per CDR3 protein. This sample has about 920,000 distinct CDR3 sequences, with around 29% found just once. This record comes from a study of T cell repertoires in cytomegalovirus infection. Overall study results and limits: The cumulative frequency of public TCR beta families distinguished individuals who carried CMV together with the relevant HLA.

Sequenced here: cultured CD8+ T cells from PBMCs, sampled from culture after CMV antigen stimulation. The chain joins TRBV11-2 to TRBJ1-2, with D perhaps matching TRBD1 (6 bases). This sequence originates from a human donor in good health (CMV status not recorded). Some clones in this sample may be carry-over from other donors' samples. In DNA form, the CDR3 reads TGTGCCAGCAGCCGACAGGACTATGGCTACACCTTC. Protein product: CASSRQDYGYTF.